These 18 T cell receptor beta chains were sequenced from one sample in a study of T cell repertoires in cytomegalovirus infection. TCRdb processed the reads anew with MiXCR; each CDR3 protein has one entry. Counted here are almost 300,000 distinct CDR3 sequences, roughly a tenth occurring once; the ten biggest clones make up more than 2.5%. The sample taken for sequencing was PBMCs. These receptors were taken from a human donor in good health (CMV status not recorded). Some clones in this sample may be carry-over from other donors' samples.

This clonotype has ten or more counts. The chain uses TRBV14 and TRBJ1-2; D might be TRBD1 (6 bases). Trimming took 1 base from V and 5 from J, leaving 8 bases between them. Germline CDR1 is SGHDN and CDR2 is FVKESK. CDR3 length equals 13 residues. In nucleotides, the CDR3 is TGTGCCAGCAGCCAAGGTACAGGGTATGGCTACACCTTC. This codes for CASSQGTGYGYTF.

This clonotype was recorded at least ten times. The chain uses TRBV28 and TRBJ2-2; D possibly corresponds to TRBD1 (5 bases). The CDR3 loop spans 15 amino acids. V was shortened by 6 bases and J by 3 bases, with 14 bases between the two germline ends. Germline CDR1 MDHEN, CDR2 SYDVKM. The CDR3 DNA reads TGTGCCAGCAGCCCATCGCAGGGTGACACCGGGGAGCTGTTTTTT. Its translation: CASSPSQGDTGELFF.

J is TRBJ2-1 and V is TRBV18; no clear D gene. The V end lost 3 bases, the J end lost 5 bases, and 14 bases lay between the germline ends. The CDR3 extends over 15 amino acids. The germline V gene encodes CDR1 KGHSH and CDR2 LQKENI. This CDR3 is CASSPAQVGNNEQFF. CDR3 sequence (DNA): TGTGCCAGCTCACCTGCGCAGGTTGGAAACAATGAGCAGTTCTTC.

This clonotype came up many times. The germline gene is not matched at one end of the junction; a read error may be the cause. CDR3 nucleotide sequence: TGTGCTAGCAGCCCCGGGGTAGCGGCGAACACCGGGGAGCTGTTTTTT. Amino acids: CASSPGVAANTGELFF. V usage is TRBV7-7 and J usage is TRBJ2-2; maybe TRBD2 (6 bases). This CDR3 comprises 16 residues. The germline gives CDR1 SSHAT, CDR2 FNYEAQ (reference sequence).

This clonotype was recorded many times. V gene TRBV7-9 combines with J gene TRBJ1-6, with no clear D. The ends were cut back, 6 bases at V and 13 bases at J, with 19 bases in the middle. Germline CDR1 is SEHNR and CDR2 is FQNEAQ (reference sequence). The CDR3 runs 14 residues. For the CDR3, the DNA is TGTGCCAGCAGTTCTACCGAGTTCGGATTGCCCCTCCACTTT. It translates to CASSSTEFGLPLHF.

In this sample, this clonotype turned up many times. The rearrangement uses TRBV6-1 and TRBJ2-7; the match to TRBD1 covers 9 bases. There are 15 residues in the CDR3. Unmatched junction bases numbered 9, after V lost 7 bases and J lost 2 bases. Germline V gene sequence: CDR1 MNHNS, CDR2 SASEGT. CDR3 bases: TGTGCCAGCACCTATAGACAGGGGGTGGCCTACGAGCAGTACGTC. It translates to CASTYRQGVAYEQYV.

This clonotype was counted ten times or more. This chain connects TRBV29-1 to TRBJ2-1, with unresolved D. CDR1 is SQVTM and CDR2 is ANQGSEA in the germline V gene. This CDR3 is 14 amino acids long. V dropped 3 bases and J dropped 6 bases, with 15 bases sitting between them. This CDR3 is CSVEPRDKFNEQFF. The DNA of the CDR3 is TGCAGCGTTGAGCCCCGCGATAAATTCAATGAGCAGTTCTTC.

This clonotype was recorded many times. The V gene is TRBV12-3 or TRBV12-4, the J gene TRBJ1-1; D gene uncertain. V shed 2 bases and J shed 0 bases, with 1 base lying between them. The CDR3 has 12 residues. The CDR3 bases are TGTGCCAGCAGTTTAATGAACACTGAAGCTTTCTTT. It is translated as CASSLMNTEAFF.

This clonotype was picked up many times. For the CDR3, the DNA is TGTGCCAGCAGCTTATCCCAGGGTAGCAATCAGCCCCAGCATTTT. It translates to CASSLSQGSNQPQHF. The chain recombines TRBV7-2 with TRBJ1-5; perhaps TRBD1 as D (5 bases). Trimming shortened V by 2 bases and J by 0 bases, and 8 bases separated the two germline ends. The CDR3 length is 15 residues. Per germline, CDR1 SGHTA and CDR2 FQGNSA. The full variable domain, with the rest looked up from reference TRBV7-2 and TRBJ1-5, is GAGVSQSPSNKVTEKGKDVELRCDPISGHTALYWYRQSLGQGLEFLIYFQGNSAPDKSGLPSDRFSAERTGGSVSTLTIQRTQQEDSAVYLCASSLSQGSNQPQHFGDGTRLSIL.

The CDR3 spells CASSNRDGHGYTF. In DNA, the CDR3 is TGTGCCAGCAGCAACCGGGACGGACATGGCTACACCTTC. J is TRBJ1-2 and V is TRBV7-9, with D possibly TRBD1 on 5 matching bases. Between the trimmed V and J ends, which lost 5 bases and 6 bases, there was a span of 13 bases. Germline V gene data show CDR1 as SEHNR and CDR2 as FQNEAQ (reference sequence). This CDR3 has 13 amino acids.

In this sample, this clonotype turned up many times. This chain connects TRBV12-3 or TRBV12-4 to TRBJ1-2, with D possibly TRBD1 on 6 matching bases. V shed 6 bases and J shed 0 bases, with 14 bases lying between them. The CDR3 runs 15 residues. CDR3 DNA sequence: TGTGCCAGCAGCTCATATGGACAGTCTAACTATGGCTACACCTTC. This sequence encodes CASSSYGQSNYGYTF.

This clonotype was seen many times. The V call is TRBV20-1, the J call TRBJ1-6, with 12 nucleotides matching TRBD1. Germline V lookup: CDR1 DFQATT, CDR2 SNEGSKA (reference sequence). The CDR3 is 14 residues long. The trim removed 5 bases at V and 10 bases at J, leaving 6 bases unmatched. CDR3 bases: TGCAGTGCTGGGGGACAGGGGGCGCGGTCACCCCTCCACTTT. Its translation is CSAGGQGARSPLHF.

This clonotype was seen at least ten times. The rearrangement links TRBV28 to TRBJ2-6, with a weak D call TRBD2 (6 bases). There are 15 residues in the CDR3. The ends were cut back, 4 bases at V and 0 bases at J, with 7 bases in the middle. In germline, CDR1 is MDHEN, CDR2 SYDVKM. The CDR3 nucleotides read TGTGCCAGCAGTTCCGGGGGCTCTGGGGCCAACGTCCTGACTTTC. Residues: CASSSGGSGANVLTF.

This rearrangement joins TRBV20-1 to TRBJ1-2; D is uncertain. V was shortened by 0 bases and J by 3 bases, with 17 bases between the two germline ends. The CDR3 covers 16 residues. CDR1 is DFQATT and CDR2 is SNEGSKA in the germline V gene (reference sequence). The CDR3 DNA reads TGCAGTGCTAGAGATTCAATCGGTAAAGAACACTATGGCTACACCTTC. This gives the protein CSARDSIGKEHYGYTF.

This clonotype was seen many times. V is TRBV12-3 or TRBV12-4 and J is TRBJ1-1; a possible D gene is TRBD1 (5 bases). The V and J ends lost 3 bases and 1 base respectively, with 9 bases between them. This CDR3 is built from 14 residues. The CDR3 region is CASSFHTGNTEAFF. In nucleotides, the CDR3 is TGTGCCAGCAGTTTCCACACAGGGAACACTGAAGCTTTCTTT.

This CDR3 is CSANGQGGRTNYGYTF. DNA of the CDR3: TGCAGTGCTAACGGACAGGGGGGGCGGACTAACTATGGCTACACCTTC. The rearrangement links TRBV20-1 to TRBJ1-2, with 10 nucleotides matching TRBD1. The germline V gene has CDR1 DFQATT and CDR2 SNEGSKA (reference sequence). CDR3 size: 16 residues. The junction had 8 bases not matched to a gene; V was cut back by 4 bases and J by 0 bases.

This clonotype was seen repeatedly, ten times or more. CDR3 region: CAISEGTALQETQYF. CDR3 DNA: TGTGCCATCAGTGAGGGGACAGCGCTCCAAGAGACCCAGTACTTC. V is TRBV10-3 and J is TRBJ2-5; 7 positions match TRBD1. V lost 2 bases, J lost 1 base, and 4 bases stayed unmatched. CDR3 length: 15 residues. The germline gives CDR1 ENHRY, CDR2 SYGVKD.

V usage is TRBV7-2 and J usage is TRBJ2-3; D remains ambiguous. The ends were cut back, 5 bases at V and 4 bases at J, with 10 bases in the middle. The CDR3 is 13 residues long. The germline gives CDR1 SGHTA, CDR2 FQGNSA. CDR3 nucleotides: TGTGCCAGCAGCCAAGAATGGGCAGATACGCAGTATTTT. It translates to CASSQEWADTQYF.